This entry lists 9 T cell receptor beta chains sequenced from one sample in a study of blood T cell repertoires in COVID-19. The data were produced by immunoSEQ multiplex PCR, yet TCRdb's version contains in-frame clones alone and is incomplete. This sample has about 170,000 clones, with around 80% found just once. Sequenced: PBMCs or T cells enriched from blood (not recorded which). The receptors originated from a woman in her seventies in a cohort exposed to, infected with or recovered from COVID-19 (not recorded which).

The gene calls are TRBV3-1 (or the pseudogene TRBV3-2) and TRBJ1-3, with D perhaps TRBD1 (5 bases). V was shortened by 3 bases and J by 4 bases, with 13 bases between the two germline ends. This CDR3 region has 15 residues. From germline, CDR1 is LGHDT and CDR2 YNNKEL (reference sequence). CDR3 coding DNA: TGTGCCAGCAGCCACCTCGGAGGGGCCGGAAACACCATATATTTT. Amino acid sequence: CASSHLGGAGNTIYF.

This clone was seen a few times. The chain is built from TRBV18 and TRBJ1-6; D is unclear. The germline V gene has CDR1 KGHSH and CDR2 LQKENI. The V end lost 3 bases, the J end lost 8 bases, and 8 bases lay between the germline ends. The CDR3 runs to 13 residues. CDR3 nucleotide sequence: TGTGCCAGCTCACCCTCCACGGATTCACCCCTCCACTTT. Translation gives CASSPSTDSPLHF.

The chain combines TRBV10-3 with TRBJ2-7, with TRBD2 matching 10 bases. This CDR3 contains 18 residues. CDR1 is ENHRY, CDR2 SYGVKD, per germline. Germline trimming cut 4 bases from V and 4 bases from J; bases unmatched to any gene: 16. Here the CDR3 reads CAISVGRGAGGPRYEQYF. The DNA for the CDR3 is TGTGCCATCAGTGTTGGCAGGGGAGCGGGAGGGCCAAGGTACGAGCAGTACTTC.

This clone was detected only once. V gene TRBV7-9 combines with J gene TRBJ1-2, with 7 bases that match TRBD1. J gave up 6 bases and V 2 bases, and 3 bases lay outside the gene matches. Germline loops: CDR1 SEHNR, CDR2 FQNEAQ (reference sequence). There are 13 residues in the CDR3. CDR3 in DNA: TGTGCCAGCAGCTTACGAACAGGGGATGGCTACACCTTC. Its protein product is CASSLRTGDGYTF.

The V and J genes are TRBV18 and TRBJ2-7; no clear D gene. Trimming shortened V by 3 bases and J by 7 bases, and 16 bases separated the two germline ends. The CDR3 sequence is 14 residues long. In germline, CDR1 is KGHSH, CDR2 LQKENI. CDR3 sequence reads: CASSPSRQVGEQYF. CDR3 DNA sequence: TGTGCCAGCTCACCCAGTCGGCAGGTTGGAGAGCAGTACTTC.

This chain joins TRBV16 and TRBJ1-2; D unresolved. V dropped 0 bases and J dropped 3 bases, with 14 bases sitting between them. The germline gives CDR1 KGHSY, CDR2 FQNENV. The CDR3 sequence is 16 residues long. The CDR3 loop is CASSQSGRSVDYGYTF. In DNA form, the CDR3 reads TGTGCCAGCAGCCAATCGGGCCGATCCGTTGACTATGGCTACACCTTC.

The J gene is TRBJ1-2, the V gene TRBV6-5, with 10 bases aligning to TRBD1. J was trimmed by 4 bases and V by 5 bases; bases with no gene match: 4. CDR3 length: 14 amino acids. Germline CDR1 is MNHEY and CDR2 is SVGAGI. CDR3 region: CASSIRDRGYGYTF. The DNA of the CDR3 is TGTGCCAGCAGTATCCGGGACAGGGGCTATGGCTACACCTTC.

This clone was observed a few times. V is TRBV7-3 and J is TRBJ2-3, with D maybe TRBD2 (6 bases). This CDR3 contains 17 residues. Germline lookup yields CDR1 SGHTA and CDR2 FQGTGA. Trimming removed 5 bases from V and 2 bases from J, with 20 bases in between. The CDR3 protein is CASSERLGGGSTDTQYF. The CDR3 coding sequence is TGTGCCAGCAGCGAACGTCTGGGTGGGGGGTCCACAGATACGCAGTATTTT.

The chain is built from TRBV6-5 and TRBJ2-7; 7 nucleotides align to TRBD1. The CDR3 spans 15 residues. CDR1 MNHEY and CDR2 SVGAGI come from the germline V gene. The V and J ends lost 6 bases and 6 bases, in that order; junction bases with no gene match: 14. In nucleotides, the CDR3 is TGTGCCAGCAGCCGTTGGGACAGTGGAATGGGCGAGCAGTACTTC. The encoded protein is CASSRWDSGMGEQYF.